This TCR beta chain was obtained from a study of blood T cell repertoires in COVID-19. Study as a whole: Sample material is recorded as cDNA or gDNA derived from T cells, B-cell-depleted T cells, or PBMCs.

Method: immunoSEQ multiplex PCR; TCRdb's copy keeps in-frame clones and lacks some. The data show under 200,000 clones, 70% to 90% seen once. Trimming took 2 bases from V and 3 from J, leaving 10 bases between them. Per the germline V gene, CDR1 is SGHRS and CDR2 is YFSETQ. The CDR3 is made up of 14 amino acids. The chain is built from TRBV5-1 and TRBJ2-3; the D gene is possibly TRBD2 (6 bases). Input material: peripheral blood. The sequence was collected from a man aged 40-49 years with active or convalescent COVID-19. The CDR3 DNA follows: TGCGCCAGCAGCTTCCCGGAGGGAACAGATACGCAGTATTTT. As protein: CASSFPEGTDTQYF.